Listed below are T cell receptor beta chains from one sample, sequenced in a study of CD8+ T cells in alopecia areata. Data came from immunoSEQ multiplex PCR; TCRdb stores just in-frame clones and leaves some out. The data hold 2,500 to 4,000 clones, with around 85% observed a single time. The material was skin, obtained at week 24, from a patient treated with tofacitinib. All receptors derive from a human donor with alopecia areata. Each CDR3 is given with its conserved first and last residue. A D gene is named only where the DNA matches it firmly. Some rows have no size entry. The others give once, few or many, or a class for an expanded clone.

v_call	clone_size	d_call	j_call	cdr3_aa	cdr3_nt
TRBV7-2	-	TRBD2	TRBJ2-7	CASSLSPSGGTYEQYF	TGTGCCAGCAGCTTATCCCCCAGCGGGGGGACCTACGAGCAGTACTTC
TRBV5-5	-	-	TRBJ2-2	CASTLRTPNTGELFF	TGTGCCAGCACCTTGAGGACACCGAACACCGGGGAGCTGTTTTTT
TRBV7-9	-	-	TRBJ2-7	CASSLGAYEQYF	TGTGCCAGCAGCTTAGGGGCCTACGAGCAGTACTTC
TRBV4-2	-	TRBD2	TRBJ2-3	CASSPMASGGSDTQYF	TGTGCCAGCAGCCCAATGGCCAGCGGGGGGTCAGATACGCAGTATTTT
TRBV7-2	-	-	TRBJ2-2	CASTNKDRNTGELFF	TGTGCCAGCACCAATAAGGACAGAAACACCGGGGAGCTGTTTTTT
TRBV19	-	-	TRBJ2-4	CASSIIGRYYF	TGTGCCAGTAGTATAATTGGTCGGTACTACTTC
TRBV7-9	-	TRBD1	TRBJ2-1	CASSPTGTGFPKRVNEQFF	TGTGCCAGCAGCCCCACAGGGACAGGATTCCCCAAAAGGGTAAATGAGCAGTTCTTC
TRBV6-1	-	TRBD1	TRBJ1-2	CASSELQADRGPFGYTF	TGTGCCAGCAGTGAACTTCAAGCGGACAGGGGCCCTTTTGGCTACACCTTC
TRBV9	few	TRBD1	TRBJ2-2	CASSGGQATTGELFF	TGTGCCAGCAGCGGGGGACAGGCTACCACCGGGGAGCTGTTTTTT
TRBV2	-	-	TRBJ1-1	CASTGGGAEAFF	TGTGCCAGCACGGGAGGGGGGGCTGAAGCTTTCTTT
TRBV4-1	-	TRBD2	TRBJ2-1	CASSQDPGLAGGRGEQFF	TGCGCCAGCAGCCAAGATCCGGGACTAGCGGGGGGGCGAGGAGAGCAGTTCTTC
TRBV29-1	-	-	TRBJ2-5	CSVGIVGGSETQYF	TGCAGCGTTGGAATCGTCGGGGGCAGTGAGACCCAGTACTTC
TRBV29-1	-	TRBD1	TRBJ1-3	CSVEEPDRASGNTIYF	TGCAGCGTTGAAGAGCCAGACAGGGCGTCTGGAAACACCATATATTTT
TRBV6-5	-	-	TRBJ1-1	CASSTGGTDFEAFF	TGTGCCAGCAGTACCGGGGGGACGGATTTCGAAGCTTTCTTT
TRBV19	-	-	TRBJ2-2	CASSTVGTGRRELFF	TGTGCCAGTAGTACGGTAGGGACCGGGCGCCGGGAGCTGTTTTTT
TRBV2	-	-	TRBJ2-7	CASVDVFLYEQYF	TGTGCCAGCGTGGACGTCTTCCTCTACGAGCAGTACTTC
TRBV7-2	-	-	TRBJ2-2	CASSLFQASGELFF	TGTGCCAGCAGCTTATTTCAGGCTAGCGGGGAGCTGTTTTTT
TRBV4-2	-	TRBD2	TRBJ2-3	CASSQGGLRGGAADTQYF	TGTGCCAGCAGCCAAGGGGGCTTGCGGGGGGGCGCTGCAGATACGCAGTATTTT
TRBV7-8	-	-	TRBJ2-7	CASSLSDGISYEQYF	TGTGCCAGCAGCCTATCGGACGGAATATCCTACGAGCAGTACTTC
TRBV7-6	-	TRBD1	TRBJ1-2	CASSASPGQGYGYTF	TGTGCCAGCAGCGCATCTCCGGGACAGGGCTATGGCTACACCTTC
TRBV7-2	-	-	TRBJ2-2	CASSLVVRDTGELFF	TGTGCCAGCAGCTTAGTCGTTAGGGACACCGGGGAGCTGTTTTTT
TRBV7-9	-	-	TRBJ2-2	CASRRVQLNTGELFF	TGTGCCAGCAGGAGGGTGCAACTGAACACCGGGGAGCTGTTTTTT
TRBV18	-	-	TRBJ2-2	CASSSDANTGELFF	TGTGCCAGCTCATCGGACGCGAACACCGGGGAGCTGTTTTTT
TRBV11-2	-	-	TRBJ1-2	CASSTGAAMGAYGYTF	TGTGCCAGCAGCACGGGGGCCGCAATGGGGGCCTATGGCTACACCTTC
TRBV4-1	few	-	TRBJ2-2	CASSQDGQGLSGELFF	TGCGCCAGCAGCCAAGATGGTCAAGGGTTGAGCGGGGAGCTGTTTTTT
TRBV29-1	few	-	TRBJ1-1	CSVGDRVNTEAFF	TGCAGCGTTGGGGATAGGGTTAACACTGAAGCTTTCTTT
TRBV27	-	-	TRBJ1-2	CAAAPGRTYGYTF	TGTGCCGCGGCTCCGGGACGGACCTATGGCTACACCTTC
TRBV11-2	once	-	TRBJ1-1	CASSLEFGRRNTEAFF	TGTGCCAGCAGCTTAGAGTTTGGCAGGCGAAACACTGAAGCTTTCTTT
TRBV5-4	few	TRBD1	TRBJ2-5	CASSFTGEETQYF	TGTGCCAGCAGCTTTACAGGGGAAGAGACCCAGTACTTC
TRBV5-4	-	-	TRBJ2-3	CASSAWADTQYF	TGTGCCAGCAGCGCCTGGGCAGATACGCAGTATTTT
TRBV4-2	-	TRBD2	TRBJ2-1	CASSPQGLAGSNEQFF	TGTGCCAGCAGCCCCCAAGGGCTAGCGGGTTCCAATGAGCAGTTCTTC
TRBV7-8	-	-	TRBJ2-7	CASSSRPGVSSEQYF	TGTGCCAGCAGCTCCCGACCGGGAGTCTCCTCCGAGCAGTACTTC
TRBV4-3	-	-	TRBJ1-4	CASSHTPAGGEKLFF	TGCGCCAGCAGCCACACACCCGCGGGTGGGGAAAAACTGTTTTTT
TRBV7-9	-	-	TRBJ2-1	CASSSVSSYNEQFF	TGTGCCAGCAGCTCAGTTTCCTCGTACAATGAGCAGTTCTTC
TRBV29-1	-	TRBD2	TRBJ2-5	CSVVQGGETQYF	TGCAGCGTTGTCCAGGGAGGGGAGACCCAGTACTTC